In its sample, the clone carrying this T cell receptor beta chain was seen once. J was trimmed by 4 bases and V by 0 bases; bases with no gene match: 6. The CDR3 contains 15 residues. CDR1 SGHRS and CDR2 YFSETQ come from the germline V gene. The record originates from a study of graft-versus-host responses after intestinal transplantation. Study at large: After anti-thymocyte globulin induction, recipients took tacrolimus and steroids for three to four years. Broader study findings: Recipient marrow held GvH clones, some first seen in ileum or blood.

Method: immunoSEQ multiplex PCR; TCRdb's copy keeps in-frame clones and lacks some. The sample yields roughly 25,000 clones, roughly 43% seen once. Labeling with CFSE marked 200,000 or so responder cells, which were plated with 200,000 or so irradiated, violet-dye-labeled stimulator cells. The chain recombines TRBV5-1 with TRBJ1-2, with TRBD1 matching over 7 bases. The TCR comes from a human patient who received an intestinal transplant. Sequencing used alloreactive CD4+ T cells from a mixed lymphocyte reaction culture, obtained before intestinal transplant. Subset of the sample: CFSE-low proliferating T cells sorted from roughly six-day pre-transplant mixed lymphocyte reaction (GvH or HvG direction). The chain's CDR3 is CASSLGTGFFYGYTF. CDR3 bases: TGCGCCAGCAGCTTGGGGACAGGTTTCTTCTATGGCTACACCTTC.